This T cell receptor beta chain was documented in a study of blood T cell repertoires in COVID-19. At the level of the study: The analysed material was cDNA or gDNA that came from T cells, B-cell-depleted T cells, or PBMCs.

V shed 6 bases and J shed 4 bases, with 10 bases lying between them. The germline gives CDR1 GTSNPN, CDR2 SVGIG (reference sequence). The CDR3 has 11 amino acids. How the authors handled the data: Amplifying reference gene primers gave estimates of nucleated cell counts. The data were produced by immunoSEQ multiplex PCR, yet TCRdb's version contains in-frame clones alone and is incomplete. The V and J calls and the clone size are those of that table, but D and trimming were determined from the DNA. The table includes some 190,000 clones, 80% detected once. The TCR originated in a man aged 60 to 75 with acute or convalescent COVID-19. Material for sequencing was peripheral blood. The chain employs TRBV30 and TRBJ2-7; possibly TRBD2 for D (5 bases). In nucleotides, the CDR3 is TGTGCCTGTGAAACTAGTTACGAGCAGTACTTC. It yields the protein CACETSYEQYF.